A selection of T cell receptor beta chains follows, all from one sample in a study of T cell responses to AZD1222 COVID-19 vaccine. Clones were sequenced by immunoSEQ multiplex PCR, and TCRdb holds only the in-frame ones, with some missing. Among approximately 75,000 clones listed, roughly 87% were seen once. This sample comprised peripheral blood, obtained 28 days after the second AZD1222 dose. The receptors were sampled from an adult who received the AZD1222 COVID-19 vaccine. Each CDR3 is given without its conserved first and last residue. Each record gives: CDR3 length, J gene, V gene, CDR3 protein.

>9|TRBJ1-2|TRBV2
ASSEDRGFT
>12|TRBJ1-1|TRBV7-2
ASSLKSLNTEAF
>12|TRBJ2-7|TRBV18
ASSLDPRDYEQY
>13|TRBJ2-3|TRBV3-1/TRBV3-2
ASSSQGRGADTQY
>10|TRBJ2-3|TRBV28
ASSLRADTQY
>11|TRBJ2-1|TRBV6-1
ASSEVRLAGRF
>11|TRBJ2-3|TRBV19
ASALTDTDTQY
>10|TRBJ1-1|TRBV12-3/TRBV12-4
ASSFGGIIAF
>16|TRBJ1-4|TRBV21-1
ASSKVWCRGRVNEKLF
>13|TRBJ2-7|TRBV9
ASSTYGGPTYEQY
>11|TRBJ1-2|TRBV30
AWSALGSGGYT